This TCR beta chain stems from a study of CD8+CD57+ T cells in acquired aplastic anemia. Those patients picked for sequencing had displayed CD8+CD57+ cell expansion on flow cytometry. This clonotype was observed many times. Using genomic DNA as the template, TCR beta VDJ and CDR3 profiling was carried out. Via MiXCR, TCRdb re-called the reads, giving one row per CDR3 protein. Of 150,000 to 200,000 distinct CDR3 sequences in the sample, approximately 48% were seen once. The V end lost 0 bases, the J end lost 1 base, and 10 bases lay between the germline ends. CDR1 and CDR2 from the germline V gene are SGDLS and YYNGEE. The CDR3 runs to 15 residues.

Sequenced: sorted CD4+, CD8+, or CD8+CD57+ T cells (not recorded which) from PBMCs. This chain links TRBV9 with TRBJ1-2; a possible D gene is TRBD1 (5 bases). The clonotype was recovered from a human donor with aplastic anemia. The CDR3 DNA reads TGTGCCAGCAGCGTAGCTCCAGGGAGTAACTATGGCTACACCTTC. This codes for CASSVAPGSNYGYTF.